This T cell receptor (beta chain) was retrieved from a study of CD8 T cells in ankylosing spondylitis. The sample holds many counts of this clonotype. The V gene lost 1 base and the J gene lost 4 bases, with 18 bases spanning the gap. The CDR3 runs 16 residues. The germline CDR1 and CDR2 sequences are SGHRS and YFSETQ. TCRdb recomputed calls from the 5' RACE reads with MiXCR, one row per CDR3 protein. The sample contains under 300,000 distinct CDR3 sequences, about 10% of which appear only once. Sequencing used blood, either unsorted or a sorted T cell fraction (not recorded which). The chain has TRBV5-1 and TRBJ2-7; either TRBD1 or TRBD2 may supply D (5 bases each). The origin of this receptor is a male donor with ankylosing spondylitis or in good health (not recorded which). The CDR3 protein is CASSLFPGTVTYEQYF. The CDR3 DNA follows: TGCGCCAGCAGCTTGTTTCCGGGGACGGTGACTTACGAGCAGTACTTC.